This entry lists 17 T cell receptor beta chains sequenced from one sample in a study of T cells after yellow fever vaccination. TCRdb used MiXCR to reprocess the 5' RACE reads, holding one entry per CDR3 protein. The sample holds some 420,000 distinct CDR3 sequences, about 19% seen once. The specimen was PBMCs, collected before the yellow fever booster vaccination. These receptor sequences come from a man aged 18 to 35 who received the YFV17D yellow fever vaccine.

This clonotype was seen once. In nucleotides, the CDR3 is TGCAGTGCTCCCAGGGACTCCTACGAGCAGTACTTC. Translation: CSAPRDSYEQYF. This sequence joins TRBV20-1 and TRBJ2-7; D is perhaps TRBD1 (5 bases). Per germline, CDR1 DFQATT and CDR2 SNEGSKA (reference sequence). The CDR3 is 12 residues long. V lost 5 bases to trimming and J lost 0 bases, with 8 bases between them.

This clonotype was recorded a few times. The chain employs TRBV4-1 and TRBJ1-2; D possibly corresponds to TRBD1 (5 bases). V lost 0 bases, J lost 0 bases, and 17 bases lay in between. The germline CDR1 and CDR2 sequences are MGHRA and YSYEKL. The CDR3 loop spans 18 amino acids. The CDR3: CASSQERGAELANYGYTF. Here the CDR3 DNA reads TGCGCCAGCAGCCAAGAAAGAGGGGCGGAACTAGCTAACTATGGCTACACCTTC.

This clonotype was detected a few times. The chain uses TRBV6-5 and TRBJ1-2; D call uncertain. Per the germline V gene, CDR1 is MNHEY and CDR2 is SVGAGI. V was trimmed by 6 bases and J by 5 bases, leaving 7 bases between them. The CDR3 sequence is 11 residues long. CDR3 amino acids: CASRASYGYTF. As DNA, the CDR3 is TGTGCCAGCAGGGCCAGTTATGGCTACACCTTC.

The V call is TRBV12-3 or TRBV12-4, the J call TRBJ2-3; 7 bases match TRBD1. The V gene end was trimmed by 5 bases and the J gene end by 3 bases; junction bases not matched to a gene: 5. This CDR3 has 14 residues. The CDR3 nucleotides are TGTGCCAGCAGTCAAACGGGACAGACAGATACGCAGTATTTT. This encodes CASSQTGQTDTQYF.

The chain links TRBV3-1 to TRBJ1-4; TRBD1 is a possible D gene (5 bases). This CDR3 is built from 15 residues. The V and J ends lost 4 bases and 3 bases respectively, with 12 bases between them. Germline loops: CDR1 LGHDT, CDR2 YNNKEL (reference sequence). The chain's CDR3 is CASSLSGGPNEKLFF. The CDR3 DNA reads as TGTGCCAGCAGCCTCTCCGGGGGACCTAATGAAAAACTGTTTTTT.

This clonotype was seen a few times. The chain combines TRBV9 with TRBJ1-6; no clear D. Germline CDR1 SGDLS, CDR2 YYNGEE. Trimming cost V 0 bases and J 7 bases, with 11 bases left between them. The CDR3 totals 15 residues. The CDR3 DNA follows: TGTGCCAGCAGCGTAGGCGAGGGTGCCAATTCACCCCTCCACTTT. Protein product: CASSVGEGANSPLHF.

There are many counts of this clonotype. V gene TRBV7-2 combines with J gene TRBJ2-5; D ambiguous. The CDR3 sequence is 13 residues long. Trimming pared 4 bases from V and 4 bases from J, leaving 10 bases between. The V gene's germline CDR1 is SGHTA and CDR2 FQGNSA. The CDR3 here is CASSSDIRETQYF. The CDR3 nucleotides are TGTGCCAGCAGCTCCGACATCCGAGAGACCCAGTACTTC.

The genes are TRBV9 and TRBJ2-7; maybe TRBD2 (6 bases). V gave up 5 bases and J gave up 4 bases, with 16 bases separating them. The CDR3 totals 14 residues. Germline-derived CDR1 and CDR2 are SGDLS and YYNGEE. This chain's CDR3 is CASSMGTSGYEQYF. CDR3 sequence (DNA): TGTGCCAGCAGTATGGGGACTTCAGGGTACGAGCAGTACTTC. Full variable domain (rest looked up from reference TRBV9 and TRBJ2-7): DSGVTQTPKHLITATGQRVTLRCSPRSGDLSVYWYQQSLDQGLQFLIQYYNGEERAKGNILERFSAQQFPDLHSELNLSSLELGDSALYFCASSMGTSGYEQYFGPGTRLTVT.

V and J are TRBV12-3 or TRBV12-4 and TRBJ2-7, with 9 nucleotides matching TRBD1. V shed 6 bases and J 7 bases; nucleotides not matched to a gene: 7. This CDR3 has 13 amino acids. The CDR3 sequence: CASSRTGAGEQYF. The CDR3 DNA is TGTGCCAGCAGCCGGACAGGGGCGGGGGAGCAGTACTTC.

There are a few counts of this clonotype. The CDR3 here is CSARDRTGEETQYF. DNA for the CDR3: TGCAGTGCTAGAGATCGGACAGGGGAAGAGACCCAGTACTTC. The chain joins TRBV20-1 to TRBJ2-5; 9 nucleotides agree with TRBD1. The CDR3 covers 14 residues. From germline, CDR1 is DFQATT and CDR2 SNEGSKA (reference sequence). The ends lost 0 bases at V and 3 bases at J; junction bases unmatched: 2.

The chain couples TRBV19 to TRBJ1-5, with TRBD1 identical over 7 bases. The trim removed 5 bases at V and 3 bases at J, leaving 10 bases unmatched. Germline V gives CDR1 LNHDA, CDR2 SQIVND (reference sequence). The CDR3 length is 16 residues. The CDR3 region has the DNA TGTGCCAGTAGTTCGCCCGGGACAGTCATCAATCAGCCCCAGCATTTT. Translating it yields CASSSPGTVINQPQHF.

This chain uses TRBV29-1 with TRBJ2-6; D gene ambiguous. The CDR3 contains 15 residues. Between the trimmed V and J ends, which lost 7 bases and 0 bases, there was a span of 13 bases. Germline CDR1 is SQVTM and CDR2 is ANQGSEA. The chain's CDR3 is CSALVSISGANVLTF. In nucleotides, the CDR3 is TGCAGCGCCCTGGTCTCGATCTCTGGGGCCAACGTCCTGACTTTC.

This clonotype occurred a few times. The CDR3 here is CASSLEGGQGRTEAFF. The CDR3 DNA is TGTGCCAGCAGCTTAGAGGGGGGGCAGGGCCGAACTGAAGCTTTCTTT. The chain has TRBV7-9 and TRBJ1-1; D is perhaps TRBD1 (6 bases). With 1 base removed from V and 5 bases from J, the gap between germline ends came to 17 bases. Germline V CDR1 and CDR2: SEHNR, FQNEAQ (reference sequence). The CDR3 extends over 16 amino acids. Full variable domain (outside the CDR3, taken from reference TRBV7-9 and TRBJ1-1): DTGVSQNPRHKITKRGQNVTFRCDPISEHNRLYWYRQTLGQGPEFLTYFQNEAQLEKSRLLSDRFSAERPKGSFSTLEIQRTEQGDSAMYLCASSLEGGQGRTEAFFGQGTRLTVV.

This clonotype was recorded a few times. V usage is TRBV3-1 and J usage is TRBJ2-1; D is ambiguous. This CDR3 contains 13 residues. Germline CDR1 reads LGHDT; CDR2 reads YNNKEL (reference sequence). V was pared by 4 bases and J by 3 bases, with 7 bases between. The DNA of the CDR3 is TGTGCCAGCAGCCCTCGCTACTACAATGAGCAGTTCTTC. It is translated as CASSPRYYNEQFF.

V gene TRBV7-9 combines with J gene TRBJ1-4; D unresolved. The germline V gene has CDR1 SEHNR and CDR2 FQNEAQ (reference sequence). The V and J ends lost 5 bases and 6 bases respectively, with 16 bases between them. The CDR3 loop spans 15 amino acids. The DNA of the CDR3 is TGTGCCAGCAGCCAGAGGTCTCAGCCGGATGAAAAACTGTTTTTT. This sequence encodes CASSQRSQPDEKLFF.

This clonotype turned up a few times. The V and J genes are TRBV7-2 and TRBJ2-5; no definite D call. The germline V and J ends were trimmed by 4 bases and 6 bases, with 12 bases remaining between them. Germline CDR1 and CDR2: SGHTA and FQGNSA. The CDR3 loop spans 13 amino acids. As DNA, the CDR3 is TGTGCCAGCAGCTGGGAAGGGTGGAAGACCCAGTACTTC. Its protein is CASSWEGWKTQYF.

V gene TRBV27 combines with J gene TRBJ1-1; 7 nucleotides line up with TRBD1. Germline V gene data show CDR1 as MNHEY and CDR2 as SMNVEV (reference sequence). The length of the CDR3 is 15 residues. J gave up 4 bases and V 5 bases, and 10 bases lay outside the gene matches. The CDR3 DNA sequence: TGTGCCAGCAGTCCTATAGGGGGCGCCGGCACTGAAGCTTTCTTT. This codes for CASSPIGGAGTEAFF.